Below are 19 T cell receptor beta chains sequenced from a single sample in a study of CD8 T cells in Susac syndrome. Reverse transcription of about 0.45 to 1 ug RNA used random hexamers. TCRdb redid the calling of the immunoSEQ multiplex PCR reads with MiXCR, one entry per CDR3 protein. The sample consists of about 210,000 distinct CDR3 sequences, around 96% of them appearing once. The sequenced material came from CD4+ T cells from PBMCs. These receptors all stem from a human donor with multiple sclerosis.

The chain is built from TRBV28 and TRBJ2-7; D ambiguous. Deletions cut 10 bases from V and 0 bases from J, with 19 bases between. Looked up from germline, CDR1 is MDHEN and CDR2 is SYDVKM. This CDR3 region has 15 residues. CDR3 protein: CATRASLDVSYEQYF. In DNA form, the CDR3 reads TGTGCCACCAGAGCCTCTCTGGATGTCTCCTACGAGCAGTACTTC.

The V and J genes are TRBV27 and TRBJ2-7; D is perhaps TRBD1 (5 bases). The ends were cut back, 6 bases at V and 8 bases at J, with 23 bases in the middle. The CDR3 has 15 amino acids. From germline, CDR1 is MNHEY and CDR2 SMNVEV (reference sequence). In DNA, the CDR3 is TGTGCCAGCAGATTCCTTCAGGGTGCAACCACGAAGCAGTACTTC. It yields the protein CASRFLQGATTKQYF.

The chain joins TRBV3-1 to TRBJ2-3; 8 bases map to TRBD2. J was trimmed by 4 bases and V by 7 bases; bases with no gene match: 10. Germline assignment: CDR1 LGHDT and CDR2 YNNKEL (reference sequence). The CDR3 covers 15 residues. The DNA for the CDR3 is TGTGCCAGCACCGCAGCAGCGGGGGCCTCAGATACGCAGTATTTT. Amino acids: CASTAAAGASDTQYF.

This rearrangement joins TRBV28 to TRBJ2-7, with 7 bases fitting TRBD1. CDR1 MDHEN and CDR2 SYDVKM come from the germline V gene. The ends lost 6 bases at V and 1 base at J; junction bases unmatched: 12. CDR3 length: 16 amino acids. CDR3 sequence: CASRPVATGQSYEQYF. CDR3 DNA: TGTGCCAGCAGGCCCGTGGCGACGGGACAGTCCTACGAGCAGTACTTC.

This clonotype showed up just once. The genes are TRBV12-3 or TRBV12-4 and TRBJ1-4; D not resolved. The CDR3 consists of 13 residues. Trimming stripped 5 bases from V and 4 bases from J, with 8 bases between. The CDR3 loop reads CASSLGDNEKLFF. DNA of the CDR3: TGTGCCAGCAGTCTCGGCGATAATGAAAAACTGTTTTTT.

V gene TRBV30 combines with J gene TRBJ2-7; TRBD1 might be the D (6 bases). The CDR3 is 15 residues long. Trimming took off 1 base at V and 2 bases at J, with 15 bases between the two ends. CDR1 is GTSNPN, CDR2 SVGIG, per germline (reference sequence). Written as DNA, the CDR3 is TGTGCCTGGAGTGGATCCCGGGACAAGGCCTACGAGCAGTACTTC. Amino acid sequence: CAWSGSRDKAYEQYF.

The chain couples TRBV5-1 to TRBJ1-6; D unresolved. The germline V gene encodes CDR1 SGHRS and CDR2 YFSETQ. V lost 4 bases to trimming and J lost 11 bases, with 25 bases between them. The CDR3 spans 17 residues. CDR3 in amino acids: CASSLDGQHRGLTPLHF. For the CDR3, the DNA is TGCGCCAGCAGCCTTGATGGCCAACACCGCGGGTTGACACCCCTCCACTTT.

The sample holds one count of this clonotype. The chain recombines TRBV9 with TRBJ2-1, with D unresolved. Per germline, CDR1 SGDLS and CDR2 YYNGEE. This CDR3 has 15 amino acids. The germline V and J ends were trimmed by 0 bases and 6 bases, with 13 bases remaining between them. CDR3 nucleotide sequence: TGTGCCAGCAGCGTAGTTGGTAGTGGTTTCAATGAGCAGTTCTTC. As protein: CASSVVGSGFNEQFF.

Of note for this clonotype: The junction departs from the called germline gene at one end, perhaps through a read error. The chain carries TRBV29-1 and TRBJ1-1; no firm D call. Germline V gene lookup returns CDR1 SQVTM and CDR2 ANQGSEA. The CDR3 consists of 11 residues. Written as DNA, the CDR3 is TGCAGCGTTGTCAGGAACACTAAAGCTTTCTTT. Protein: CSVVRNTKAFF.

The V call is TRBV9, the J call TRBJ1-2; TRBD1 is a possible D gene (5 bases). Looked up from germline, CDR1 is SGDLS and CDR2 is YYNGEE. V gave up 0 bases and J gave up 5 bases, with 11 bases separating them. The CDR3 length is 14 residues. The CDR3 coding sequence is TGTGCCAGCAGCGTAGGAGGGACGGGATATGGCTACACCTTC. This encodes CASSVGGTGYGYTF.

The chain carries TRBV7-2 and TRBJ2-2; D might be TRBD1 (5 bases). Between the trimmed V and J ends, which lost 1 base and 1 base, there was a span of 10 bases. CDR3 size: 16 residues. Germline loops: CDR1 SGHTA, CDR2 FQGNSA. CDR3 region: CASSLVPGQNTGELFF. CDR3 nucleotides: TGTGCCAGCAGCTTAGTTCCTGGACAGAACACCGGGGAGCTGTTTTTT.

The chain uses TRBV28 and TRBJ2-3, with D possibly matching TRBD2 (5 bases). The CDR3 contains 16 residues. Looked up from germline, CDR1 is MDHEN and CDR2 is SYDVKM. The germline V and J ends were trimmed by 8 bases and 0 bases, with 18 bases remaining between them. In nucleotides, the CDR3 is TGTGCCAGCCGACCCGTTCGGGAAAGGAGCACAGATACGCAGTATTTT. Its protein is CASRPVRERSTDTQYF.

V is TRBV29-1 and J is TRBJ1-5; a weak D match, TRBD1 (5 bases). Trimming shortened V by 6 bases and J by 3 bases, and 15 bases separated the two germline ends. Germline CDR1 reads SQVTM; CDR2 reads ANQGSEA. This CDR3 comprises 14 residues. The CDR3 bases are TGCAGCGTAAAGGGCCAGGGCTCCAATCAGCCCCAGCATTTT. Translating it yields CSVKGQGSNQPQHF.

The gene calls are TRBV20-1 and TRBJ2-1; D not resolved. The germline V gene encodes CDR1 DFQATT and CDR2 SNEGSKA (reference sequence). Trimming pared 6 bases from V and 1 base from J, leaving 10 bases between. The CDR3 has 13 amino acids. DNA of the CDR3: TGCAGTGCCGACGTCAGTTCCTACAATGAGCAGTTCTTC. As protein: CSADVSSYNEQFF.

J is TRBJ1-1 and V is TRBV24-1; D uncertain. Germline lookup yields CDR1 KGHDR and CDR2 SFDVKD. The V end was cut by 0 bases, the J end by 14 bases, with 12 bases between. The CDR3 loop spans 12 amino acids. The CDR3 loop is CATSDLMGSWFF. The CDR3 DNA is TGTGCCACCAGTGATTTGATGGGGAGTTGGTTCTTT.

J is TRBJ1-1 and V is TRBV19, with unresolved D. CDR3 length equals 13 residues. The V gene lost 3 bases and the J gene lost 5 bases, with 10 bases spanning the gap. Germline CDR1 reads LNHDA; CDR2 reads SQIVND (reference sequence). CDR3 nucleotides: TGTGCCAGTAGTATCCAGTTTTGGACTGAAGCTTTCTTT. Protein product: CASSIQFWTEAFF.

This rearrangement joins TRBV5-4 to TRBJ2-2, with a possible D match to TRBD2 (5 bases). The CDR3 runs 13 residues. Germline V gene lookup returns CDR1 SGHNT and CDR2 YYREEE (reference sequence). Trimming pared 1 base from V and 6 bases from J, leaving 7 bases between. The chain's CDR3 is CASSLPGSGELFF. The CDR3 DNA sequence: TGTGCCAGCAGCTTGCCGGGATCCGGGGAGCTGTTTTTT.

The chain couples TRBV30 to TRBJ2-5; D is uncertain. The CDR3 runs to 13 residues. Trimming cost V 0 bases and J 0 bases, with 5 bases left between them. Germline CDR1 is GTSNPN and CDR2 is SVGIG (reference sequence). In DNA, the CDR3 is TGTGCCTGGAGTGTACTGAACCAAGAGACCCAGTACTTC. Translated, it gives CAWSVLNQETQYF.

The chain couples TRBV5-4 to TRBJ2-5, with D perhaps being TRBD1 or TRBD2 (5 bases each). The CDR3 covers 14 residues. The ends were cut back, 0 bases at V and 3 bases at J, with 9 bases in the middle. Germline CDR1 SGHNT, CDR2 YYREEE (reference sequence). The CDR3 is CASSLVGTKETQYF. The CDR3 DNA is TGTGCCAGCAGCTTGGTTGGGACGAAAGAGACCCAGTACTTC.